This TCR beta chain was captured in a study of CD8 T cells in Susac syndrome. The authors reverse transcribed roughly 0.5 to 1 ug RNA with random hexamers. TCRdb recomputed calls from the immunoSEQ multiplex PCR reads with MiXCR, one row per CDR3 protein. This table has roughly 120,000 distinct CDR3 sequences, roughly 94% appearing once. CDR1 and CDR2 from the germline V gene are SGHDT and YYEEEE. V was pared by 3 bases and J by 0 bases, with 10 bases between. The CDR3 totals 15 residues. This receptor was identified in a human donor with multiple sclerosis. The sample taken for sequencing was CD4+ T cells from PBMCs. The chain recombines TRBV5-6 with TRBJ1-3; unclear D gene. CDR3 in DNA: TGTGCCAGCAGCTCCGACCCGAGCTCTGGAAACACCATATATTTT. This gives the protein CASSSDPSSGNTIYF.